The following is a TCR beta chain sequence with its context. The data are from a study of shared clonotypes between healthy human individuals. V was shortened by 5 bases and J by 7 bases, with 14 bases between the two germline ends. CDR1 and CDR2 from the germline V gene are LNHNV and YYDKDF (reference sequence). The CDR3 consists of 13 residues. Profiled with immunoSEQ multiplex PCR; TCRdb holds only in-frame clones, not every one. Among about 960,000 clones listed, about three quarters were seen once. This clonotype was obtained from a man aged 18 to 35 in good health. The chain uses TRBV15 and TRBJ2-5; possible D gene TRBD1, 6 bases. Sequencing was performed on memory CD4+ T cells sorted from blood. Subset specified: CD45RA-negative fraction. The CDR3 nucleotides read TGTGCCACCAGCGACCGGGACACAGCGACCCAGTACTTC. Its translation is CATSDRDTATQYF.